This passage covers 15 T cell receptor beta chains from one sample sequenced in a study of early T cells in non-severe SARS-CoV-2 infection. TCRdb reanalysed the 5' RACE reads using MiXCR and keeps one entry per CDR3 protein. The sample lists around 84,000 distinct CDR3 sequences, roughly 10% occurring once. The specimen was whole blood, collected at baseline. These receptors originate from an adult who was a healthcare worker with PCR-confirmed SARS-CoV-2 infection or an uninfected control (not recorded which).

This clonotype was detected a few times. The chain couples TRBV10-3 to TRBJ2-5, with TRBD2 matching over 10 bases. CDR3 size: 15 residues. V was pared by 3 bases and J by 6 bases, with 7 bases of the junction left unmatched. Germline V gene data show CDR1 as ENHRY and CDR2 as SYGVKD. In DNA form, the CDR3 reads TGTGCCATCAGTGACGGGACTAGCGCCAGGAAGACCCAGTACTTC. Amino acid sequence: CAISDGTSARKTQYF.

This clonotype was picked up one time. For the CDR3, the DNA is TGTGCCAGCAGCCAGGATCGTTCACCCCTCCACTTT. This translates into CASSQDRSPLHF. This chain uses TRBV3-1 with TRBJ1-6; D is unresolved. CDR3 length: 12 residues. Germline-derived CDR1 and CDR2 are LGHDT and YNNKEL (reference sequence). V was shortened by 3 bases and J by 9 bases, with 6 bases between the two germline ends.

This chain uses TRBV5-1 with TRBJ2-5; TRBD1 aligns across 7 bases. After removal of 0 bases from V and 4 bases from J, the junction contained 6 bases not matched to a gene. This CDR3 comprises 15 residues. The germline gives CDR1 SGHRS, CDR2 YFSETQ. Here the CDR3 reads CASSLDGTVIETQYF. CDR3 sequence (DNA): TGCGCCAGCAGCTTGGATGGGACAGTCATAGAGACCCAGTACTTC.

This clonotype was counted many times. The chain employs TRBV27 and TRBJ2-1, with 11 positions matching TRBD2. This CDR3 is built from 15 residues. The trim removed 5 bases at V and 5 bases at J, leaving 5 bases unmatched. Germline CDR1 reads MNHEY; CDR2 reads SMNVEV (reference sequence). In nucleotides, the CDR3 is TGTGCCAGCAGTCCTGGGACTAGCGGACACAATGAGCAGTTCTTC. Amino acid sequence: CASSPGTSGHNEQFF.

This clonotype has a count of ten or more. The V gene is TRBV10-3, the J gene TRBJ1-4; D gene uncertain. V was clipped by 0 bases and J by 1 base, with 6 bases between them. The CDR3 is 15 amino acids. CDR1 ENHRY and CDR2 SYGVKD come from the germline V gene. In DNA, the CDR3 is TGTGCCATCAGTGAGTCTGGCATAACTAATGAAAAACTGTTTTTT. Translation gives CAISESGITNEKLFF.

The chain recombines TRBV3-1 with TRBJ2-7; 8 bases line up with TRBD2. Trimming at V came to 4 bases and at J to 0 bases, leaving 5 bases not matched to a gene. CDR3 length: 15 residues. Germline lookup yields CDR1 LGHDT and CDR2 YNNKEL (reference sequence). Here the CDR3 reads CASSLESGSSYEQYF. The CDR3 DNA sequence: TGTGCCAGCAGCCTAGAGAGCGGGAGCTCCTACGAGCAGTACTTC.

The chain has TRBV7-2 and TRBJ2-1; D is perhaps TRBD1 or TRBD2 (5 bases each). The CDR3 loop spans 12 amino acids. Trimming took 6 bases from V and 8 from J, leaving 11 bases between them. Germline V gene sequence: CDR1 SGHTA, CDR2 FQGNSA. CDR3 in DNA: TGTGCCAGCAGTCCAATGGGGGATGAGCAGTTCTTC. It specifies CASSPMGDEQFF. Based on the CDR3 plus reference TRBV7-2 and TRBJ2-1, the full variable domain is GAGVSQSPSNKVTEKGKDVELRCDPISGHTALYWYRQSLGQGLEFLIYFQGNSAPDKSGLPSDRFSAERTGGSVSTLTIQRTQQEDSAVYLCASSPMGDEQFFGPGTRLTVL.

Many counts were recorded for this clonotype. This sequence joins TRBV6-4 and TRBJ2-1, with 10 bases that match TRBD2. The CDR3 has 15 amino acids. Trimming removed 3 bases from V and 5 bases from J; junction bases left unmatched: 4. Germline V gives CDR1 MRHNA, CDR2 SNTAGT. This CDR3 reads CASSEGTSAHNEQFF. CDR3 bases: TGTGCCAGCAGTGAAGGGACTAGCGCCCACAATGAGCAGTTCTTC.

This clonotype was seen more than once but under ten times. The chain links TRBV6-4 to TRBJ2-7, with D possibly TRBD2 on 6 matching bases. With 6 bases removed from V and 5 bases from J, the gap between germline ends came to 17 bases. The CDR3 loop spans 14 amino acids. Germline loops: CDR1 MRHNA, CDR2 SNTAGT. The CDR3 coding sequence is TGTGCCAGCAGCCTCACTCCGGGAGCCCACGAGCAGTACTTC. It yields the protein CASSLTPGAHEQYF.

This clonotype was counted many times. The CDR3 DNA reads TGCGCCAGCAGCCTGCGGCACACCATATATTTT. It is translated as CASSLRHTIYF. The chain uses TRBV4-1 and TRBJ1-3; D remains ambiguous. Trimming took off 4 bases at V and 8 bases at J, with 6 bases between the two ends. Germline V gene lookup returns CDR1 MGHRA and CDR2 YSYEKL. This CDR3 is 11 amino acids long.

At least ten counts were recorded for this clonotype. The chain is built from TRBV12-3 or TRBV12-4 and TRBJ1-1; no clear D gene. Trimming took off 8 bases at V and 5 bases at J, with 15 bases between the two ends. The CDR3 sequence is 13 residues long. The DNA for the CDR3 is TGTGCCAGCCTTTGGCTTCTGGGGACTGAAGCTTTCTTT. It is translated as CASLWLLGTEAFF.

The V and J genes are TRBV18 and TRBJ2-1; possible D gene TRBD2, 6 bases. Germline V gene sequence: CDR1 KGHSH, CDR2 LQKENI. V lost 2 bases, J lost 7 bases, and 15 bases lay in between. This CDR3 has 15 amino acids. The CDR3 protein is CASSPGIAEQNEQFF. The CDR3 DNA follows: TGTGCCAGCTCACCAGGCATAGCGGAGCAAAATGAGCAGTTCTTC.

The rearrangement links TRBV12-3 or TRBV12-4 to TRBJ2-1; D unclear. The CDR3 extends over 17 amino acids. The germline V and J ends were trimmed by 0 bases and 4 bases, with 16 bases remaining between them. CDR3 amino acids: CASSLAPNPPPYNEQFF. DNA of the CDR3: TGTGCCAGCAGTTTAGCGCCTAACCCACCACCGTACAATGAGCAGTTCTTC.

This clonotype was counted a few times. The chain combines TRBV28 with TRBJ2-7, with 11 bases aligning to TRBD2. The CDR3 totals 15 residues. After removal of 10 bases from V and 7 bases from J, the junction contained 15 bases not matched to a gene. Germline V lookup: CDR1 MDHEN, CDR2 SYDVKM. This CDR3 reads CATAQGLAGGREQYF. In DNA form, the CDR3 reads TGTGCCACCGCACAAGGGTTAGCGGGAGGGCGGGAGCAGTACTTC.

In nucleotides, the CDR3 is TGCAGTGCTATGAGGGCCCCAGGGGTGTACACTGAAGCTTTCTTT. Translation: CSAMRAPGVYTEAFF. The chain joins TRBV20-1 to TRBJ1-1; D perhaps matches TRBD1 (6 bases). V was clipped by 4 bases and J by 3 bases, with 18 bases between them. The CDR3 contains 15 residues. CDR1 DFQATT and CDR2 SNEGSKA come from the germline V gene (reference sequence).